The next 32 T cell receptor beta chains were all read from a single sample in a study of T cell responses to AZD1222 COVID-19 vaccine. Sequencing used immunoSEQ multiplex PCR; TCRdb keeps in-frame clones, though not all of them. Here the sample spans some 200,000 clones, over 80% being singletons. Material: peripheral blood, obtained on day 0 of AZD1222 vaccination. The source is an adult in good health.

The CDR3 region is CATSEADRPNQPQHF. The CDR3 coding sequence is TGTGCCACCAGTGAAGCTGACAGGCCCAATCAGCCCCAGCATTTT. This rearrangement joins TRBV24-1 to TRBJ1-5, with D possibly TRBD1 on 6 matching bases. In germline, CDR1 is KGHDR, CDR2 SFDVKD. V was trimmed by 4 bases and J by 3 bases, leaving 12 bases between them. This CDR3 spans 15 amino acids.

The rearrangement uses TRBV9 and TRBJ2-6; 8 nucleotides align to TRBD1. V lost 3 bases, J lost 0 bases, and 5 bases stayed unmatched. The CDR3 is 17 residues long. Looked up from germline, CDR1 is SGDLS and CDR2 is YYNGEE. CDR3: CASSAPGQVSGANVLTF. CDR3 coding DNA: TGTGCCAGCAGCGCTCCGGGACAGGTCTCTGGGGCCAACGTCCTGACTTTC.

The chain has TRBV18 and TRBJ1-1, with D unresolved. CDR1 is KGHSH and CDR2 is LQKENI in the germline V gene. The CDR3 is 16 amino acids. The germline V and J ends were trimmed by 0 bases and 0 bases, with 11 bases remaining between them. Written as DNA, the CDR3 is TGTGCCAGCTCACCACCGAATCCAGGAATGAACACTGAAGCTTTCTTT. As protein: CASSPPNPGMNTEAFF.

The genes are TRBV25-1 and TRBJ1-2, with D unresolved. CDR1 MGHDK and CDR2 SYGVNS come from the germline V gene. Trimming pared 8 bases from V and 4 bases from J, leaving 8 bases between. The CDR3 loop spans 11 amino acids. The CDR3 is CASQFSYGYTF. The CDR3 nucleotides read TGTGCCAGCCAGTTTTCCTATGGCTACACCTTC.

The chain has TRBV9 and TRBJ2-1, with a possible D match to TRBD2 (5 bases). In germline, CDR1 is SGDLS, CDR2 YYNGEE. The CDR3 covers 14 residues. The V end was cut by 0 bases, the J end by 9 bases, with 13 bases between. The CDR3 is CASSVEGVYREQFF. The CDR3 nucleotides read TGTGCCAGCAGCGTAGAGGGAGTTTACCGTGAGCAGTTCTTC.

The CDR3 sequence: CASSLGRINEKLFF. The CDR3 DNA follows: TGTGCCAGCAGCCTAGGTAGAATCAATGAAAAACTGTTTTTT. The chain is built from TRBV7-8 and TRBJ1-4; D uncertain. Germline-derived CDR1 and CDR2 are SGHVS and FQNEAQ. This CDR3 is built from 14 residues. Deletions cut 5 bases from V and 5 bases from J, with 12 bases between. Complete variable domain (other parts from reference TRBV7-8 and TRBJ1-4): GAGVSQSPRYKVAKRGQDVALRCDPISGHVSLFWYQQALGQGPEFLTYFQNEAQLDKSGLPSDRFFAERPEGSVSTLKIQRTQQEDSAVYLCASSLGRINEKLFFGSGTQLSVL.

This sequence joins TRBV6-5 and TRBJ1-5, with D perhaps matching TRBD1 (5 bases). Trimming removed 6 bases from V and 1 base from J, with 10 bases in between. The length of the CDR3 is 14 residues. Per the germline V gene, CDR1 is MNHEY and CDR2 is SVGAGI. CDR3 DNA sequence: TGTGCCAGCAGGCTCAGGGTGAGCAATCAGCCCCAGCATTTT. The encoded protein is CASRLRVSNQPQHF.

The genes are TRBV24-1 and TRBJ2-3; TRBD2 is a possible D gene (6 bases). Trimming pared 3 bases from V and 4 bases from J, leaving 16 bases between. Germline V gene data show CDR1 as KGHDR and CDR2 as SFDVKD. The CDR3 has 16 amino acids. CDR3 DNA: TGTGCCACCAGTGATGCCTCAGGGACGGGGGCAGATACGCAGTATTTT. The encoded protein is CATSDASGTGADTQYF.

This rearrangement joins TRBV28 to TRBJ2-7, with 12 bases lining up with TRBD1. The trim removed 6 bases at V and 7 bases at J, leaving 10 bases unmatched. Germline CDR1 and CDR2: MDHEN and SYDVKM. The CDR3 sequence is 15 residues long. The CDR3 DNA reads TGTGCCAGCAGAGGCCCGGGACAGGGGGCTGGGGAGCAGTACGTC. It yields the protein CASRGPGQGAGEQYV.

The chain uses TRBV7-2 and TRBJ2-1; 12 positions match TRBD2. The CDR3 covers 15 residues. Germline CDR1 SGHTA, CDR2 FQGNSA. Trimming removed 2 bases from V and 10 bases from J; junction bases left unmatched: 6. The CDR3 sequence: CASSLRLAGAQEQFF. CDR3 DNA sequence: TGTGCCAGCAGCTTACGACTAGCGGGAGCCCAAGAGCAGTTCTTC.

This chain joins TRBV7-6 and TRBJ2-5, with D uncertain. This CDR3 contains 15 residues. Germline values: CDR1 SGHVS, CDR2 FNYEAQ. The V and J ends lost 6 bases and 1 base respectively, with 15 bases between them. This CDR3 reads CASSSKPALQETQYF. The CDR3 nucleotides are TGTGCCAGCAGTTCTAAACCGGCACTCCAAGAGACCCAGTACTTC.

This clone has a single count. The chain couples TRBV7-2 to TRBJ2-7; D gene uncertain. V was shortened by 4 bases and J by 7 bases, with 20 bases between the two germline ends. The CDR3 is 15 amino acids. Germline V gives CDR1 SGHTA, CDR2 FQGNSA. CDR3 amino acids: CASSSISASYGEQYF. CDR3 DNA: TGTGCCAGCAGCTCAATCAGTGCCTCCTACGGGGAGCAGTACTTC.

The chain couples TRBV5-6 to TRBJ2-7, with unresolved D. CDR1 is SGHDT, CDR2 YYEEEE, per germline. CDR3 size: 12 residues. V was cut by 3 bases and J by 7 bases, with 11 bases left in between. The CDR3 is CASSSSTGEQYF. The CDR3 DNA reads TGTGCCAGCAGCTCAAGCACTGGGGAGCAGTACTTC.

The chain uses TRBV5-5 and TRBJ2-1; 8 bases line up with TRBD2. V shed 1 base, J shed 3 bases, and the junction held 12 bases outside the gene matches. CDR3 length: 18 residues. Germline values: CDR1 SGHKS, CDR2 YYEKEE (reference sequence). CDR3: CASSLLEGAGVGYNEQFF. The DNA for the CDR3 is TGTGCCAGCAGCTTGTTGGAGGGAGCGGGAGTCGGCTACAATGAGCAGTTCTTC.

The chain is built from TRBV2 and TRBJ1-5, with D hard to call. The CDR3 is 14 amino acids. Germline-derived CDR1 and CDR2 are SNHLY and FYNNEI. The V and J ends lost 8 bases and 0 bases respectively, with 11 bases between them. CDR3 in amino acids: CASSFGSSNQPQHF. The CDR3 DNA reads TGTGCCAGCTCGTTTGGGAGTAGCAATCAGCCCCAGCATTTT. Looking up the rest from reference TRBV2 and TRBJ1-5 gives the full variable domain: EPEVTQTPSHQVTQMGQEVILRCVPISNHLYFYWYRQILGQKVEFLVSFYNNEISEKSEIFDDQFSVERPDGSNFTLKIRSTKLEDSAMYFCASSFGSSNQPQHFGDGTRLSIL.

The V call is TRBV7-9, the J call TRBJ2-7; D unclear. V was pared by 5 bases and J by 7 bases, with 12 bases between. Germline CDR1 reads SEHNR; CDR2 reads FQNEAQ (reference sequence). The CDR3 is 12 amino acids. The CDR3 region is CASSLGQNEQYV. CDR3 DNA: TGTGCCAGCAGCCTAGGGCAGAATGAGCAGTACGTC.

The genes are TRBV28 and TRBJ1-1; D perhaps matches TRBD1 (6 bases). The germline gives CDR1 MDHEN, CDR2 SYDVKM. The CDR3 sequence is 13 residues long. Deletions cut 6 bases from V and 0 bases from J, with 8 bases between. CDR3 loop: CASSRTVNTEAFF. The CDR3 DNA sequence: TGTGCCAGCAGCCGGACAGTGAACACTGAAGCTTTCTTT.

The chain has TRBV29-1 and TRBJ1-2, with TRBD1 matching over 9 bases. The V gene's germline CDR1 is SQVTM and CDR2 ANQGSEA. The CDR3 has 13 residues. The J segment lost 5 bases and the V segment lost 4 bases, leaving 5 bases of the junction unmatched. The CDR3 region is CSVGGQGRYGYTF. CDR3 DNA sequence: TGCAGCGTTGGGGGACAGGGAAGGTATGGCTACACCTTC.

The table lists this clone with a count of one. The rearrangement uses TRBV6-2 or TRBV6-3 and TRBJ2-1; 10 positions match TRBD1. CDR1 is MNHEY, CDR2 SVGEGT, per germline. The CDR3 spans 15 residues. With V trimmed by 6 bases and J by 7 bases, 9 bases remained unmatched. The CDR3 loop is CASSRRTGGSNEQFF. The CDR3, as DNA: TGTGCCAGCAGCCGGAGGACAGGGGGATCTAATGAGCAGTTCTTC.

The chain carries TRBV11-1 and TRBJ1-2; 8 bases line up with TRBD1. There are 13 residues in the CDR3. V trimming: 5 bases; J trimming: 3 bases; junction bases outside the gene matches: 2. CDR1 SGHAT and CDR2 FQDESV come from the germline V gene (reference sequence). CDR3 in amino acids: CASSPQGDYGYTF. DNA for the CDR3: TGTGCCAGCAGCCCACAGGGGGACTATGGCTACACCTTC.

V and J are TRBV2 and TRBJ1-3, with TRBD1 matching over 8 bases. CDR3 length: 16 amino acids. V lost 1 base to trimming and J lost 3 bases; unmatched junction nucleotides: 5. The germline gives CDR1 SNHLY, CDR2 FYNNEI. CDR3 sequence (DNA): TGTGCCAGCAGTGAAGAATCACAGGGGGGTGGAAACACCATATATTTT. Protein product: CASSEESQGGGNTIYF.

This clone was seen just once. The chain carries TRBV27 and TRBJ1-4; D unclear. CDR1 is MNHEY and CDR2 is SMNVEV in the germline V gene (reference sequence). Trimming removed 6 bases at V and 4 bases at J, with 18 bases between. The CDR3 runs 16 residues. The CDR3 nucleotides are TGTGCCAGCAGCCCCTCACGAAAGGTACATAATGAAAAACTGTTTTTT. Protein: CASSPSRKVHNEKLFF.

This chain uses TRBV29-1 with TRBJ1-1; D is unclear. CDR3 length equals 16 residues. Per the germline V gene, CDR1 is SQVTM and CDR2 is ANQGSEA. Trimming took off 1 base at V and 5 bases at J, with 20 bases between the two ends. The CDR3 loop reads CSVEGQRRTSGTEAFF. In DNA, the CDR3 is TGCAGCGTTGAAGGTCAGAGGAGGACTTCTGGGACTGAAGCTTTCTTT.

This chain links TRBV4-1 with TRBJ2-4; TRBD1 is a possible D gene (6 bases). CDR3 length: 12 residues. The germline CDR1 and CDR2 sequences are MGHRA and YSYEKL. Trimming cost V 10 bases and J 0 bases, with 7 bases left between them. CDR3 protein: CATRGAKNIQYF. The CDR3, as DNA: TGCGCCACCAGGGGAGCCAAAAACATTCAGTACTTC.

This clone was found once. V usage is TRBV6-2 or TRBV6-3 and J usage is TRBJ1-2; D is ambiguous. V lost 4 bases and J 4 bases, leaving 19 bases between the germline ends. From germline, CDR1 is MNHEY and CDR2 SVGEGT. The CDR3 runs to 16 residues. The CDR3 DNA is TGTGCCAGCAGTTCGGGGTACGCCGGGAGATTCTATGGCTACACCTTC. This codes for CASSSGYAGRFYGYTF.

The chain is built from TRBV19 and TRBJ1-2; D call uncertain. Germline-derived CDR1 and CDR2 are LNHDA and SQIVND (reference sequence). The CDR3 extends over 10 amino acids. V was pared by 7 bases and J by 6 bases, with 6 bases between. The CDR3 loop reads CASKGNGYTF. DNA of the CDR3: TGTGCCAGTAAAGGGAATGGCTACACCTTC.

The V call is TRBV14, the J call TRBJ2-3; D gene unclear. Trimming left V 2 bases short and J 4 bases short, with 7 bases between. CDR3 length: 13 residues. Germline-derived CDR1 and CDR2 are SGHDN and FVKESK. For the CDR3, the DNA is TGTGCCAGCAGCCAACTAATGGCAGATACGCAGTATTTT. Protein sequence: CASSQLMADTQYF.

The chain links TRBV28 to TRBJ1-1, with 10 bases identical to TRBD1. V lost 5 bases, J lost 5 bases, and 8 bases stayed unmatched. The length of the CDR3 is 15 residues. From germline, CDR1 is MDHEN and CDR2 SYDVKM. This CDR3 reads CASSPRTGGRTEAFF. As DNA, the CDR3 is TGTGCCAGCAGTCCCCGGACAGGGGGGAGGACTGAAGCTTTCTTT.

This chain connects TRBV28 to TRBJ2-7; D possibly corresponds to TRBD1 (5 bases). The length of the CDR3 is 12 residues. V was cut by 2 bases and J by 3 bases, with 5 bases left in between. Germline lookup yields CDR1 MDHEN and CDR2 SYDVKM. The CDR3, as DNA: TGTGCCAGCAGTTTAAGGGGCTACGAGCAGTACGTC. Translation gives CASSLRGYEQYV.

V gene TRBV10-3 combines with J gene TRBJ2-5; 9 bases agree with TRBD1. Germline V CDR1 and CDR2: ENHRY, SYGVKD. Trimming cost V 2 bases and J 3 bases; bases outside gene matches: 7. This CDR3 region has 16 residues. The CDR3 DNA reads TGTGCCATCAGTGAGAGGGGGACAGGGAGTAAAGAGACCCAGTACTTC. Translation gives CAISERGTGSKETQYF.

V and J are TRBV19 and TRBJ1-1, with 7 bases aligning to TRBD1. The length of the CDR3 is 15 residues. Germline CDR1 LNHDA, CDR2 SQIVND (reference sequence). The V segment lost 4 bases and the J segment 5 bases; nucleotides outside the gene matches: 10. CDR3 loop: CASSTLQGGTTEAFF. The CDR3 bases are TGTGCCAGTAGTACCCTTCAGGGGGGGACAACTGAAGCTTTCTTT.

The chain uses TRBV11-3 and TRBJ2-1, with 12 nucleotides matching TRBD2. Germline V gene lookup returns CDR1 SGHNT and CDR2 YENEEA. The trim removed 4 bases at V and 0 bases at J, leaving 10 bases unmatched. This CDR3 has 19 amino acids. CDR3 nucleotide sequence: TGTGCCAGCAGCTCCCGCAGGCTAGCGGGAGGGAGCTCCTACAATGAGCAGTTCTTC. Protein product: CASSSRRLAGGSSYNEQFF.